The present entry profiles one T cell receptor (beta chain) with its context. In the original analysis: Researchers report that nucleated cell counts were estimated from reference gene primer amplification. Clones were read by immunoSEQ multiplex PCR, and TCRdb kept only the in-frame ones, dropping some. D and trimming come from the DNA, and the V and J calls and clone size come from that table. The table shows over 250,000 clones, with around 90% occurring only once. The sample belongs to a study of blood T cell repertoires in COVID-19. Background on the study: The cDNA or gDNA used as material had been derived from T cells, B-cell-depleted T cells, or PBMCs.

Seattle's cohort entered during active infection and was followed longitudinally. Trimming shortened V by 2 bases and J by 6 bases, and 11 bases separated the two germline ends. Germline lookup yields CDR1 MNHEY and CDR2 SMNVEV (reference sequence). The length of the CDR3 is 13 residues. V and J are TRBV27 and TRBJ2-7; D might be TRBD1 (6 bases). The sequenced sample was peripheral blood. This clonotype was obtained from a woman aged 45-65 years with COVID-19, enrolled during active disease. CDR3 nucleotides: TGTGCCAGCAGTTTAGAGGGACATGCCGAGCAGTACTTC. The encoded protein is CASSLEGHAEQYF.